These T cell receptor beta chains were read from a single sample in a study of T-cell reconstitution after alpha-beta-depleted transplantation in children. TCRdb fed the PCR reads into MiXCR, producing one record per CDR3 protein. The sample records about 240,000 distinct CDR3 sequences, 20% to 30% being singletons. Specimen: PBMCs, collected before TCRalphabeta/CD19-depleted stem cell transplant. Receptor source: a girl aged 2-10 years with Fanconi anemia, due to receive a stem cell transplant. The CDR3 runs from the conserved cysteine through the conserved F or W. Each record gives: clone size, D gene, J gene, V gene, CDR3 DNA, CDR3 protein. D genes are given only for firm matches. Clone sizes are given selectively: once, few, many, or a class where the clone is expanded.

NA NA TRBJ2-7 TRBV5-1 TGCGCCAGCAGCTTGGACAGGCCTACCTACGAGCAGTACTTC CASSLDRPTYEQYF
few NA TRBJ2-7 TRBV5-1 TGCGCCAGCAGCTTTGGCTCGGGCAGGGCCGGATACGAGCAGTACTTC CASSFGSGRAGYEQYF
many NA TRBJ2-3 TRBV20-1 TGCAGTGCGATAGGGGGGAGTACAGATACGCAGTATTTT CSAIGGSTDTQYF
NA TRBD1 TRBJ1-2 TRBV6-5 TGTGCCAGCAGTCTGACAGGGGGCGTGTACTACACCTTC CASSLTGGVYYTF
many NA TRBJ1-6 TRBV10-3 TGTGCCATCGGCAGGGGCGGCTCACCCCTCCACTTT CAIGRGGSPLHF
NA TRBD2 TRBJ2-1 TRBV12-5 TGTGCTAGTGGTTTATCTAGCGGGACTTACAATGAGCAGTTCTTC CASGLSSGTYNEQFF
many NA TRBJ2-7 TRBV6-5 TGTGCCAGCACTTTGGTCGGAGGCCCCTACGAGCAGTACTTC CASTLVGGPYEQYF
few NA TRBJ1-1 TRBV29-1 TGCAGCGTTGGGGGCGCTACCATGAACACTGAAGCTTTCTTT CSVGGATMNTEAFF
NA NA TRBJ1-2 TRBV28 TGTGCCAGCAGTTTTCTGTATGGCTACACCTTC CASSFLYGYTF
NA NA TRBJ2-7 TRBV20-1 TGCAGTGCCCTTCCTACCAGATACGAGCAGTACTTC CSALPTRYEQYF
NA NA TRBJ2-7 TRBV12-3/TRBV12-4 TGTGCCAGCATCAAGGATGGGAGCTCCTACGAGCAGTACTTC CASIKDGSSYEQYF
NA TRBD2 TRBJ2-1 TRBV29-1 TGCAGCGTTGCCCAGCGGGGCGTGGTTTACAATGAGCAGTTCTTC CSVAQRGVVYNEQFF
many NA TRBJ1-2 TRBV5-1 TGCGCCAGCAGCTTTTCAGGGCCCCACTATGGCTACACCTTC CASSFSGPHYGYTF
many TRBD2 TRBJ2-3 TRBV4-2 TGTGCCAGCAGCCTTCGAGGTTCCTTTTTCAGCGGGAGGGAGGTAGATACGCAGTATTTT CASSLRGSFFSGREVDTQYF
NA NA TRBJ2-1 TRBV11-2 TGTGCCAGCAGCTCCGACTGGGGAGCCTACAATGAGCAGTTCTTC CASSSDWGAYNEQFF
many NA TRBJ2-7 TRBV20-1 TGCAGTGCTGTCGATACAGGACTCTACGAGCAGTACTTC CSAVDTGLYEQYF
few NA TRBJ2-1 TRBV5-1 TGCGCCAGCTGCGCAAACCACCAAGTCCTTCACAATGAGCAGTTCTTC CASCANHQVLHNEQFF
NA NA TRBJ2-3 TRBV24-1 TGTGCCACCAGTGAGCGCAGCACAGATACGCAGTATTTT CATSERSTDTQYF
many NA TRBJ2-5 TRBV4-2 TGTGCCAGCAGCCCTTCCAAGCGGGAGACCCAGTACTTC CASSPSKRETQYF
NA NA TRBJ2-7 TRBV25-1 TGTGCCAGCAGTGCTGGGCCCAGCAGAGAGCAGTACTTC CASSAGPSREQYF
many TRBD1 TRBJ2-5 TRBV9 TGTGCCAGCAGCATATCCGGAGGACAGGTGGAGACCCAGTACTTC CASSISGGQVETQYF
many NA TRBJ2-5 TRBV7-2 TGTGCCAGCAGCTTAACCGCAGGGATAGAAGGGGAGACCCAGTACTTC CASSLTAGIEGETQYF
NA TRBD1 TRBJ2-7 TRBV5-1 TGCGCCAGCAGCCCAGGGGACAGAGAGGCCTACGAGCAGTACTTC CASSPGDREAYEQYF
many TRBD1 TRBJ2-2 TRBV5-1 TGCGCCAGCAGCTTTAACAGGGGCACCGGGGAGCTGTTTTTT CASSFNRGTGELFF
few NA TRBJ2-7 TRBV5-1 TGCGCCAGCAGCTTGGGGGGCCGTCCGGACGAGCAGTACTTC CASSLGGRPDEQYF
few TRBD1 TRBJ2-5 TRBV7-9 TGTGCCAGCAGCCCCGAGACAGGGGGCACGGAGACCCAGTACTTC CASSPETGGTETQYF
NA NA TRBJ1-3 TRBV2 TGTGCCAGCAGTGAAGCTTGGCGGGACACCATATATTTT CASSEAWRDTIYF
many NA TRBJ2-5 TRBV20-1 TGCAGTGCTACACAGGACCAAGAGACCCAGTACTTC CSATQDQETQYF
few TRBD1 TRBJ1-2 TRBV5-1 TGCGCCAGCAGCGCCGGGACAGGGGATAACTATGGCTACACCTTC CASSAGTGDNYGYTF
few TRBD1 TRBJ2-5 TRBV29-1 TGCAGCGTACCACTAGGACAGGGTCAAGAGACCCAGTACTTC CSVPLGQGQETQYF
few TRBD2 TRBJ2-7 TRBV12-3/TRBV12-4 TGTGCCAGCAGTCTAGCGGGAAGTGACTACGAGCAGTACTTC CASSLAGSDYEQYF
few NA TRBJ2-1 TRBV28 TGTGCCAGCAGACACCTCGGCCCCAATGAGCAGTTCTTC CASRHLGPNEQFF
many TRBD2 TRBJ2-1 TRBV20-1 TGCAGTGCCACTAGCGGGGGTTATGGGGATGAGCAGTTCTTC CSATSGGYGDEQFF
NA NA TRBJ2-7 TRBV20-1 TGCAGTGCCGGATGGGGTGACTACGAGCAGTACTTC CSAGWGDYEQYF
many NA TRBJ1-5 TRBV7-8 TGTGCCAGCAGCTTACTGCGGTTCCAGGGAGATCAGCCCCAGCATTTT CASSLLRFQGDQPQHF
few NA TRBJ2-7 TRBV4-2 TGTGCCAGCAGCCAAGATCTTACCTACGAGCAGTACTTC CASSQDLTYEQYF
few NA TRBJ1-1 TRBV4-2 TGTGCCAGCAGCCAAGATGTCGGGGACCGACGCACTGAAGCTTTCTTT CASSQDVGDRRTEAFF
few NA TRBJ1-5 TRBV20-1 TGCAGTGCTAGAGAGGCGTTTAGCAATCAGCCCCAGCATTTT CSAREAFSNQPQHF
NA TRBD2 TRBJ2-3 TRBV6-4 TGTGCCAGCAGTGCGCTAGCGGGAGAAGATACGCAGTATTTT CASSALAGEDTQYF
many TRBD2 TRBJ2-1 TRBV20-1 TGCAGTGCTACCGACCCTAGCGGGGTCGCCTACAATGAGCAGTTCTTC CSATDPSGVAYNEQFF
NA NA TRBJ2-7 TRBV4-2 TGTGCCATGAGCCCCGGGCTAGTGGACGAGCAGTACTTC CAMSPGLVDEQYF
many NA TRBJ2-3 TRBV6-2/TRBV6-3 TGTGCCAGCAGTTACCGGAGTAAGAGCTCAGATACGCAGTATTTT CASSYRSKSSDTQYF
many TRBD2 TRBJ2-5 TRBV7-6 TGTGCCAGCAGCTTAGTACTAGCGCCACAAGAGACCCAGTACTTC CASSLVLAPQETQYF
few NA TRBJ2-3 TRBV29-1 TGCAGCGTTGAGGGTGGGGTCCCTAGCACAGATACGCAGTATTTT CSVEGGVPSTDTQYF
many NA TRBJ2-3 TRBV7-8 TGTGCCAGCAGCCTAAGCGGGTCCACCACAGATACGCAGTATTTT CASSLSGSTTDTQYF
NA TRBD2 TRBJ2-1 TRBV20-1 TGCAGTGCTAGAGATCGGGGGGGAGTCTACAATGAGCAGTTCTTC CSARDRGGVYNEQFF
many NA TRBJ2-3 TRBV6-5 TGTGCCAGCAGTTACTCGCCTAGGCAGATATCTAGCACAGATACGCAGTATTTT CASSYSPRQISSTDTQYF
many NA TRBJ2-5 TRBV20-1 TGCAGTGCTAGAGATTATGCAGGGCGGGAGACCCAGTACTTC CSARDYAGRETQYF
NA TRBD2 TRBJ2-3 TRBV10-1 TGCGCCAGCAGCCGACTAGCGGGGGAGGTCAGGGATACGCAGTATTTT CASSRLAGEVRDTQYF
once NA TRBJ2-3 TRBV20-1 TGCAGTGCTAGAGATCAGGCTACCTGGGGAGATACGCAGTATTTT CSARDQATWGDTQYF